This T cell receptor beta chain was sequenced in a study of shared clonotypes between healthy human individuals. The CDR3 length is 15 residues. Germline values: CDR1 SGHNT, CDR2 YYREEE (reference sequence). V lost 0 bases, J lost 4 bases, and 5 bases stayed unmatched. Whole-study results and caveats: Incomplete sequencing of sorted subsets was indicated by rarefaction despite large depth.

In the original processing: Filtering of immunoSEQ junctional sequences could not match full-length read filtering. Sequencing was performed with immunoSEQ multiplex PCR; in TCRdb, only in-frame clones are kept and a portion is missing. The DNA gave D and trimming, while V, J and clone size come from that table. In the table there are roughly 2 million clones, approximately 95% of which are singletons. With respect to this clone: No antigen is known for it.

Naive CD8 cells were CD45RO-negative, positively selected for CCR7, excluding terminally differentiated effector memory CD45RA+ cells. The sequenced material came from naive CD8+ T cells sorted from blood. V and J are TRBV5-4 and TRBJ1-2, with TRBD1 identical over 8 bases. This TCR was recovered from a man younger than 35 in good health. CDR3 sequence (DNA): TGTGCCAGCAGCTTGGCCGATACAGGGGGCTATGGCTACACCTTC. This sequence encodes CASSLADTGGYGYTF.